This T cell receptor (beta chain) appears in the sequencing data of a study of T cell repertoires in cytomegalovirus infection. Turning to the study itself: Signatures in public TCR beta sequences pointed to both CMV infection and matching HLA type. General study results and limits: HLA-C-restricted CMV-specific TCR beta clonotypes prevailed in the ex vivo response. Cumulative public TCR beta family frequency identified carriers of CMV plus the relevant HLA.

Germline V gives CDR1 SGHTA, CDR2 FQGNSA. Trimming removed 1 base at V and 6 bases at J, with 13 bases between. CDR3 length: 15 residues. There are many counts of this clonotype. Antigen specificity is unknown. Each CDR3 protein gets one entry after TCRdb re-called the reads with MiXCR. This table holds about 310,000 distinct CDR3 sequences, roughly a sixth found once. Sequencing was done on a sample of PBMCs. This TCR derives from a human donor in good health (CMV status not recorded). Some clones in this sample may be carry-over from other donors' samples. The chain joins TRBV7-2 to TRBJ1-5; tentative D call: TRBD1 (5 bases). CDR3 sequence (DNA): TGTGCCAGCAGCTTAGGGGACCTACGGGGTCAGCCCCAGCATTTT. Translated: CASSLGDLRGQPQHF.